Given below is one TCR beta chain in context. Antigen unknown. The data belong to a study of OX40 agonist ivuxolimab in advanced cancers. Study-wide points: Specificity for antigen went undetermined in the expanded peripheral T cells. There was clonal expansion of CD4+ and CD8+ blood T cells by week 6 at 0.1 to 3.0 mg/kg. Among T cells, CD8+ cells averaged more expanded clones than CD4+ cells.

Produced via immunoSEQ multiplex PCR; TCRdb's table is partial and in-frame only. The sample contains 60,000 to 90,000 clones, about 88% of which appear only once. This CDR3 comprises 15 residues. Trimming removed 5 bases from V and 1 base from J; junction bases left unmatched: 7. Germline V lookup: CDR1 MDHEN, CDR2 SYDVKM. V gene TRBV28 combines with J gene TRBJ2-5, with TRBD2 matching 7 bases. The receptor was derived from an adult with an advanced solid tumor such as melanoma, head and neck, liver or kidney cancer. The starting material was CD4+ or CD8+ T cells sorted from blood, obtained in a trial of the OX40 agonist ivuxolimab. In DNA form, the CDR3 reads TGTGCCAGCAGTAAACCGGGACTAATCCAAGAGACCCAGTACTTC. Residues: CASSKPGLIQETQYF.